The 29 T cell receptor beta chains below were found in one sample sequenced in a study of vaccination and CD4 T cells after COVID-19. These receptors' targets are unknown. Treatment described: approximately 9-day PBMC culture with coronavirus spike peptide pools or control peptides (ViraFEST assay). Cultured CD4+ T-cell DNA underwent Oncomine TCR Beta short-read sequencing. TCRdb analysed the PCR reads with MiXCR anew, one entry per CDR3 protein. The repertoire holds roughly 17,000 distinct CDR3 sequences, with almost 40% as singletons. Sequencing was carried out using CD4+ T cells from blood, cultured in vitro. These receptors were obtained from a human donor who had recovered from COVID-19.

This sequence joins TRBV2 and TRBJ1-6; no clear D. The germline V gene encodes CDR1 SNHLY and CDR2 FYNNEI. Trimming stripped 3 bases from V and 4 bases from J, with 13 bases between. The CDR3 runs 16 residues. The CDR3 DNA follows: TGTGCCAGCAGTGAGGGTTGGAGGGTTTATAATTCACCCCTCCACTTT. As protein: CASSEGWRVYNSPLHF. Full variable domain (outside the CDR3, taken from reference TRBV2 and TRBJ1-6): EPEVTQTPSHQVTQMGQEVILRCVPISNHLYFYWYRQILGQKVEFLVSFYNNEISEKSEIFDDQFSVERPDGSNFTLKIRSTKLEDSAMYFCASSEGWRVYNSPLHFGNGTRLTVT.

The chain joins TRBV20-1 to TRBJ2-3; weak D call: TRBD1 (6 bases). The CDR3 covers 13 residues. Trimming left V 0 bases short and J 9 bases short, with 13 bases between. Germline CDR1 reads DFQATT; CDR2 reads SNEGSKA (reference sequence). The CDR3 region has the DNA TGCAGTGCTAGAGATATGAGGACAGCCACGCAGTATTTT. This translates into CSARDMRTATQYF.

The gene calls are TRBV6-1 and TRBJ2-3, with TRBD2 matching over 9 bases. Germline V CDR1 and CDR2: MNHNS, SASEGT. V shed 6 bases, J shed 3 bases, and the junction held 10 bases outside the gene matches. This CDR3 contains 16 residues. CDR3 nucleotides: TGTGCCAGCAGGGGTACGCGGGAGGGCCTGACAGATACGCAGTATTTT. The encoded protein is CASRGTREGLTDTQYF.

The sample holds a few counts of this clonotype. The chain links TRBV7-2 to TRBJ2-7; possible D gene TRBD2, 5 bases. V lost 6 bases to trimming and J lost 7 bases, with 13 bases between them. Germline loops: CDR1 SGHTA, CDR2 FQGNSA. The length of the CDR3 is 12 residues. This CDR3 reads CASRQAGIEQYF. The CDR3 region has the DNA TGTGCCAGCAGACAAGCCGGGATTGAGCAGTACTTC.

This clonotype was counted a few times. The rearrangement uses TRBV19 and TRBJ1-5; maybe TRBD1 (6 bases). There are 15 residues in the CDR3. Germline CDR1 LNHDA, CDR2 SQIVND (reference sequence). The V end was cut by 3 bases, the J end by 6 bases, with 15 bases between. The CDR3 is CASSISAGDSQPQHF. Written as DNA, the CDR3 is TGTGCCAGTAGTATTTCGGCAGGGGATTCTCAGCCCCAGCATTTT.

The V call is TRBV28, the J call TRBJ2-3; D gene ambiguous. V dropped 8 bases and J dropped 2 bases, with 14 bases sitting between them. This CDR3 has 14 amino acids. From germline, CDR1 is MDHEN and CDR2 SYDVKM. The CDR3 bases are TGTGCCAGCCTCCCCCTGACGCCCACAGATACGCAGTATTTT. Its protein is CASLPLTPTDTQYF.

The J gene is TRBJ1-1, the V gene TRBV28, with no clear D. The CDR3 sequence is 14 residues long. Germline V CDR1 and CDR2: MDHEN, SYDVKM. Trimming removed 3 bases from V and 5 bases from J, with 13 bases in between. CDR3 amino acids: CASSFRSSRTEAFF. In DNA, the CDR3 is TGTGCCAGCAGTTTTCGGAGCAGTCGGACTGAAGCTTTCTTT.

This rearrangement joins TRBV5-4 to TRBJ2-5; D possibly corresponds to TRBD1 (5 bases). Germline V CDR1 and CDR2: SGHNT, YYREEE (reference sequence). The CDR3 covers 13 residues. Trimming left V 0 bases short and J 4 bases short, with 7 bases between. CDR3 region: CASSLDRGETQYF. In nucleotides, the CDR3 is TGTGCCAGCAGCTTGGATAGGGGAGAGACCCAGTACTTC.

The V gene is TRBV7-2, the J gene TRBJ2-1; 8 bases agree with TRBD2. CDR3 size: 15 residues. The V and J ends lost 3 bases and 8 bases, in that order; junction bases with no gene match: 9. The germline V gene encodes CDR1 SGHTA and CDR2 FQGNSA. CDR3 residues: CASSFRLAFGDEQFF. The DNA for the CDR3 is TGTGCCAGCAGCTTCAGACTAGCGTTCGGGGATGAGCAGTTCTTC. The complete variable domain, with remaining parts taken from reference TRBV7-2 and TRBJ2-1, reads GAGVSQSPSNKVTEKGKDVELRCDPISGHTALYWYRQSLGQGLEFLIYFQGNSAPDKSGLPSDRFSAERTGGSVSTLTIQRTQQEDSAVYLCASSFRLAFGDEQFFGPGTRLTVL.

On this clonotype: Compared with germline, one end of the junction differs, possibly owing to a read error. V gene TRBV5-6 combines with J gene TRBJ2-7, with D possibly being TRBD1 (6 bases). Germline V CDR1 and CDR2: SGHDT, YYEEEE. CDR3 length: 15 amino acids. CDR3 in DNA: TGTGCCAGCAGCTTTTCGAACCTTACAGGGCCACGTCCCCACTTC. Translated: CASSFSNLTGPRPHF.

The chain links TRBV5-4 to TRBJ2-5; 7 nucleotides line up with TRBD2. Germline loops: CDR1 SGHNT, CDR2 YYREEE (reference sequence). The CDR3 is 11 amino acids. The trim removed 4 bases at V and 7 bases at J, leaving 1 base unmatched. The CDR3 sequence: CASSGEGTQYF. The DNA for the CDR3 is TGTGCCAGCAGCGGGGAGGGGACCCAGTACTTC. The entire variable domain, with the rest obtained from reference TRBV5-4 and TRBJ2-5, is as follows: ETGVTQSPTHLIKTRGQQVTLRCSSQSGHNTVSWYQQALGQGPQFIFQYYREEENGRGNFPPRFSGLQFPNYSSELNVNALELDDSALYLCASSGEGTQYFGPGTRLLVL.

This clonotype appeared a few times. The rearrangement uses TRBV28 and TRBJ2-3, with D perhaps TRBD1 (6 bases). Looked up from germline, CDR1 is MDHEN and CDR2 is SYDVKM. V was cut by 8 bases and J by 0 bases, with 15 bases left in between. CDR3 length equals 15 residues. The CDR3 protein is CASVTGSFSTDTQYF. CDR3 nucleotide sequence: TGTGCCAGCGTTACAGGGAGTTTTAGCACAGATACGCAGTATTTT.

This clonotype was counted between two and nine times. Here the CDR3 reads CASRETSTDTQYF. The CDR3 nucleotides read TGTGCCAGCAGGGAAACTAGCACAGATACGCAGTATTTT. The chain has TRBV6-2 or TRBV6-3 and TRBJ2-3, with D uncertain. This CDR3 has 13 amino acids. The ends were cut back, 6 bases at V and 0 bases at J, with 7 bases in the middle. Germline values: CDR1 MNHEY, CDR2 SVGEGT.

The CDR3 DNA follows: TGCAGTGCTAGCCCTCCCCCCGCCCGGACCGCTCGGAATGAGCAGTTCTTC. Translation: CSASPPPARTARNEQFF. The J gene is TRBJ2-1, the V gene TRBV20-1; D is unclear. The V and J ends lost 3 bases and 7 bases respectively, with 25 bases between them. The CDR3 loop spans 17 amino acids. Germline loops: CDR1 DFQATT, CDR2 SNEGSKA (reference sequence).

The chain couples TRBV28 to TRBJ1-6, with D possibly matching TRBD1 (6 bases). Germline CDR1 MDHEN, CDR2 SYDVKM. The CDR3 runs to 18 residues. Trimming took 5 bases from V and 2 from J, leaving 19 bases between them. The CDR3 protein is CASSEISGAVPYNSPLHF. The CDR3 DNA is TGTGCCAGCAGTGAGATCTCAGGGGCGGTCCCCTATAATTCACCCCTCCACTTT.

This clonotype was recorded a few times. This chain joins TRBV2 and TRBJ1-5; D gene ambiguous. Trimming pared 5 bases from V and 0 bases from J, leaving 8 bases between. CDR3 size: 14 residues. CDR1 SNHLY and CDR2 FYNNEI come from the germline V gene. Written as DNA, the CDR3 is TGTGCCAGCAGTTATTCTAATAGCAATCAGCCCCAGCATTTT. It codes for CASSYSNSNQPQHF.

This clonotype was detected only a few times. V gene TRBV20-1 combines with J gene TRBJ1-5; no clear D gene. V dropped 5 bases and J dropped 4 bases, with 12 bases sitting between them. The CDR3 runs to 13 residues. Germline CDR1 and CDR2: DFQATT and SNEGSKA (reference sequence). This chain's CDR3 is CSASIAGNQPQHF. CDR3 nucleotides: TGCAGTGCTTCCATCGCCGGAAATCAGCCCCAGCATTTT.

The CDR3 bases are TGCGCCAGCAGCCAAGATCAGGGGTTCGCGTCCGACTCCTACGAGCAGTACTTC. Its protein product is CASSQDQGFASDSYEQYF. The chain couples TRBV4-1 to TRBJ2-7; D possibly corresponds to TRBD1 (6 bases). Deletions cut 0 bases from V and 0 bases from J, with 18 bases between. This CDR3 is 18 amino acids long. Germline V gene sequence: CDR1 MGHRA, CDR2 YSYEKL.

V gene TRBV10-3 combines with J gene TRBJ2-1; 8 nucleotides align to TRBD2. The V gene end was trimmed by 0 bases and the J gene end by 10 bases; junction bases not matched to a gene: 5. The CDR3 loop spans 14 amino acids. In germline, CDR1 is ENHRY, CDR2 SYGVKD. The CDR3 here is CAISESDGREEQFF. CDR3 in DNA: TGTGCCATCAGTGAGTCAGACGGGAGGGAGGAGCAGTTCTTC.

This clonotype was observed a handful of times. This sequence joins TRBV6-5 and TRBJ2-5; tentatively, D is TRBD1 or TRBD2 (5 bases each). Germline V gives CDR1 MNHEY, CDR2 SVGAGI. V gave up 2 bases and J gave up 1 base, with 14 bases separating them. This CDR3 has 16 amino acids. CDR3: CASSYGAAGTQETQYF. DNA for the CDR3: TGTGCCAGCAGTTACGGGGCGGCAGGGACCCAAGAGACCCAGTACTTC.

This chain uses TRBV27 with TRBJ2-1; the match to TRBD1 covers 8 bases. The CDR3 runs to 15 residues. The ends lost 4 bases at V and 1 base at J; junction bases unmatched: 3. The germline V gene encodes CDR1 MNHEY and CDR2 SMNVEV (reference sequence). The CDR3 sequence is CASSWGQASYNEQFF. The CDR3 nucleotides read TGTGCCAGCAGTTGGGGACAGGCGTCCTACAATGAGCAGTTCTTC.

This chain joins TRBV19 and TRBJ2-4; D assignment may be TRBD1 or TRBD2 (5 bases each). Trimming cost V 4 bases and J 5 bases, with 18 bases left between them. Germline V gene data show CDR1 as LNHDA and CDR2 as SQIVND (reference sequence). The CDR3 is 16 residues long. Here the CDR3 reads CASSRGRIVTQNIQYF. The CDR3, as DNA: TGTGCCAGTAGTAGGGGACGGATCGTGACTCAAAACATTCAGTACTTC.

This clonotype was seen only a few times. The CDR3 loop is CSATLGGAKNIQYF. CDR3 bases: TGCAGTGCAACCCTAGGAGGGGCCAAAAACATTCAGTACTTC. This sequence joins TRBV20-1 and TRBJ2-4; the D gene is possibly TRBD2 (6 bases). V was clipped by 6 bases and J by 1 base, with 13 bases between them. The CDR3 totals 14 residues. Per the germline V gene, CDR1 is DFQATT and CDR2 is SNEGSKA (reference sequence).

The chain carries TRBV24-1 and TRBJ2-2; D call uncertain. The CDR3 sequence is 13 residues long. Trimming stripped 4 bases from V and 6 bases from J, with 8 bases between. CDR1 and CDR2 (germline): KGHDR, SFDVKD. CDR3 protein: CATSEFTAGELFF. The CDR3 DNA follows: TGTGCCACCAGTGAATTCACTGCCGGGGAGCTGTTTTTT.

This clonotype was observed once. The chain uses TRBV18 and TRBJ1-1; D call uncertain. This CDR3 is built from 12 residues. Germline CDR1 KGHSH, CDR2 LQKENI. V was pared by 4 bases and J by 4 bases, with 7 bases between. As DNA, the CDR3 is TGTGCCAGCTCACGAGGGTCCACTGAAGCTTTCTTT. Amino acid sequence: CASSRGSTEAFF.

The chain is built from TRBV6-4 and TRBJ2-7; D is perhaps TRBD2 (6 bases). V lost 0 bases to trimming and J lost 0 bases, with 15 bases between them. The CDR3 extends over 17 amino acids. Germline V gene data show CDR1 as MRHNA and CDR2 as SNTAGT. The CDR3 reads CASSDSFRDCLSYEQYF. The CDR3 DNA sequence: TGTGCCAGCAGTGACTCGTTCCGGGACTGCCTCTCCTACGAGCAGTACTTC.

Here the CDR3 reads CASRQGDTQYF. CDR3 bases: TGTGCCAGCAGGCAGGGGGATACGCAGTATTTT. V usage is TRBV2 and J usage is TRBJ2-3; tentative D call: TRBD1 (6 bases). Germline V gives CDR1 SNHLY, CDR2 FYNNEI. The CDR3 consists of 11 residues. V lost 6 bases to trimming and J lost 6 bases, with 7 bases between them.

In this sample, this clonotype turned up once. The chain has TRBV21-1 and TRBJ2-7; the DNA was not compared with TRBD2, the D call given in the table. TRBV21-1 is a pseudogene segment. The CDR3 is made up of 16 amino acids. The CDR3 protein is CASSKALAGGSPEQYF. The DNA of the CDR3 is TGTGCCAGCAGCAAGGCACTAGCGGGAGGAAGTCCCGAGCAGTACTTC.

V gene TRBV11-1 combines with J gene TRBJ2-5, with D uncertain. CDR1 and CDR2 (germline): SGHAT, FQDESV (reference sequence). This CDR3 comprises 15 residues. Deletions cut 1 base from V and 4 bases from J, with 13 bases between. As DNA, the CDR3 is TGTGCCAGCAGCTTAGTGGGCAGCAGACGAGAGACCCAGTACTTC. Encoded protein: CASSLVGSRRETQYF.